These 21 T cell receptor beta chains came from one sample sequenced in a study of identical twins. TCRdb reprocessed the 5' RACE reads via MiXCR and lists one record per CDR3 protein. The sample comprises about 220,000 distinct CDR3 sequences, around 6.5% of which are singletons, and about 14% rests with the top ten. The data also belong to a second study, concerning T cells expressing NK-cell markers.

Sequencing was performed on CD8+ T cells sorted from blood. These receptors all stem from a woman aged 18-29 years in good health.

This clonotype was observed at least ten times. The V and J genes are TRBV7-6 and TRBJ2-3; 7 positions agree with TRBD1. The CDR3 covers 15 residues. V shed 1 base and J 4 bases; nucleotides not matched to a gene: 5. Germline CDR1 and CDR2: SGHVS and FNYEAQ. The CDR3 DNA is TGTGCCAGCAGCTTAGGGACAGGAAACTCAGATACGCAGTATTTT. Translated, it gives CASSLGTGNSDTQYF.

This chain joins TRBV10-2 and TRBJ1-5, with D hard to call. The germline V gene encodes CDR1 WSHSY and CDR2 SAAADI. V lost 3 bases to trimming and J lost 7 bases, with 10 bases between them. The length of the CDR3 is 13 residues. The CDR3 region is CASSDLRSQPQHF. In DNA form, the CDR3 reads TGCGCCAGCAGTGATTTAAGGAGCCAGCCCCAGCATTTT.

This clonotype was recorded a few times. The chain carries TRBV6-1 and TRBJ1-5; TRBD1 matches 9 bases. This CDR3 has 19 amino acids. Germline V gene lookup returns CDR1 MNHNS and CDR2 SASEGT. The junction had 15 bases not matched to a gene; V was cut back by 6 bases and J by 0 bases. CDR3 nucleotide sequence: TGTGCCAGCAGGAACCCCCGTGACAGGGGGGAACATAGCAATCAGCCCCAGCATTTT. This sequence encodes CASRNPRDRGEHSNQPQHF.

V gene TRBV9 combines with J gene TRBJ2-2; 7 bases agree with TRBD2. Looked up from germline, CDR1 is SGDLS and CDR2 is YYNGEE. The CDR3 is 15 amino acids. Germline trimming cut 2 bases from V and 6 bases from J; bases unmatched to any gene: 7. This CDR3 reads CASSVKLAASGELFF. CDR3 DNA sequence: TGTGCCAGCAGCGTGAAGCTAGCGGCGTCCGGGGAGCTGTTTTTT.

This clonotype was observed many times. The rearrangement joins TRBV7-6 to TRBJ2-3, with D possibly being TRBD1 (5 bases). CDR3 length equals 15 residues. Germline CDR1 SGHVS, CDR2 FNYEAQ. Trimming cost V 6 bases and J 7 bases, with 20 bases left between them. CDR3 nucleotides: TGTGCCAGCAGTCCCACGGCCCAGGGTGTCCATACGCAGTATTTT. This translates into CASSPTAQGVHTQYF.

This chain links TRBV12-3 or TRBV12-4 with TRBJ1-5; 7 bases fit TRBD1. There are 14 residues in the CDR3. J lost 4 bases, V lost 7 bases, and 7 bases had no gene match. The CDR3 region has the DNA TGTGCCAGCACACCGGGACAGTTGAATCAGCCCCAGCATTTT. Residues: CASTPGQLNQPQHF.

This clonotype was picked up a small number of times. The CDR3 here is CATSARDRPGEAFF. CDR3 DNA sequence: TGTGCCACCAGTGCTCGTGACCGGCCAGGGGAAGCTTTCTTT. The J gene is TRBJ1-1, the V gene TRBV24-1; tentative D call: TRBD1 (5 bases). The CDR3 runs 14 residues. Trimming pared 5 bases from V and 8 bases from J, leaving 17 bases between. CDR1 is KGHDR, CDR2 SFDVKD, per germline.

The CDR3 loop is CSARGQGISYEQYF. The CDR3 bases are TGCAGTGCTAGGGGACAGGGAATATCCTACGAGCAGTACTTC. The chain combines TRBV20-1 with TRBJ2-7, with TRBD1 identical over 9 bases. This CDR3 is built from 14 residues. V lost 3 bases, J lost 1 base, and 4 bases stayed unmatched. CDR1 is DFQATT and CDR2 is SNEGSKA in the germline V gene (reference sequence).

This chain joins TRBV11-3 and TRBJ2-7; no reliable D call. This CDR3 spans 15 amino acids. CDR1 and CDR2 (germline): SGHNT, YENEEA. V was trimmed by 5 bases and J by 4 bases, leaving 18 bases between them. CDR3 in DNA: TGTGCCAGCAGCCAAGGACCACAGCACATATACGAGCAGTACTTC. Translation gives CASSQGPQHIYEQYF.

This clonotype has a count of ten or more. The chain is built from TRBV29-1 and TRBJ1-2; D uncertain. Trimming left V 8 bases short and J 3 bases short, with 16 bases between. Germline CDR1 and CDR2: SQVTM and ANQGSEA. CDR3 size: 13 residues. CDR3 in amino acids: CSSQTGVDYGYTF. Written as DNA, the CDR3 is TGCAGCTCCCAGACCGGGGTGGACTATGGCTACACCTTC.

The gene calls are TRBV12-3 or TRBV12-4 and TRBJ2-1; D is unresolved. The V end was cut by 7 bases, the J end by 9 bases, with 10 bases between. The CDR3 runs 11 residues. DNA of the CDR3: TGTGCCAGCACCCAACATGGTGAGCAGTTCTTC. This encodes CASTQHGEQFF.

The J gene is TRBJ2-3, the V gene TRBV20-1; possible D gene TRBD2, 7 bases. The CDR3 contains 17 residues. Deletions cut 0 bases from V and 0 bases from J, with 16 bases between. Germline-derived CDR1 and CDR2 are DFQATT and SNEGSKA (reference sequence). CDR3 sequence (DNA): TGCAGTGCTAGAGATGGTACGGGGGGCCTGAGCACAGATACGCAGTATTTT. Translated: CSARDGTGGLSTDTQYF.

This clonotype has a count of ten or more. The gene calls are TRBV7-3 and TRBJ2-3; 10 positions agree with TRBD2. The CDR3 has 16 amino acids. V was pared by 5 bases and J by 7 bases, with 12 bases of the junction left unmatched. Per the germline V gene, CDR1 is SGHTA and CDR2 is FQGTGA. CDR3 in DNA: TGTGCCAGCAGCACATCGCTGGGTAGCGGGGGGAATACGCAGTATTTT. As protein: CASSTSLGSGGNTQYF. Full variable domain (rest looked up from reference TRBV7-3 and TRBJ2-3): GAGVSQTPSNKVTEKGKYVELRCDPISGHTALYWYRQSLGQGPEFLIYFQGTGAADDSGLPNDRFFAVRPEGSVSTLKIQRTERGDSAVYLCASSTSLGSGGNTQYFGPGTRLTVL.

CDR3 residues: CASSSADGTEETQYF. The CDR3, as DNA: TGTGCCAGCAGTTCGGCGGACGGCACAGAAGAGACCCAGTACTTC. The rearrangement uses TRBV12-3 or TRBV12-4 and TRBJ2-5; D is unclear. Trimming pared 4 bases from V and 3 bases from J, leaving 15 bases between. This CDR3 spans 15 amino acids.

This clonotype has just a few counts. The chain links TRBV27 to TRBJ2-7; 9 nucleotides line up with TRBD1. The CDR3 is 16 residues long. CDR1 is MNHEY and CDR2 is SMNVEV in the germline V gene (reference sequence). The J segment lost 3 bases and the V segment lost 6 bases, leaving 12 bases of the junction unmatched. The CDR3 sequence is CASRENLGTGSYEQYF. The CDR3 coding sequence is TGTGCCAGCAGGGAGAACTTGGGGACAGGGAGCTACGAGCAGTACTTC.

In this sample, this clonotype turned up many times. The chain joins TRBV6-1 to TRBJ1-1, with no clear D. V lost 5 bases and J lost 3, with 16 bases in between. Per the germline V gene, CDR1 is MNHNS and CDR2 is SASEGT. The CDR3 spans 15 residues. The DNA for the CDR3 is TGTGCCAGCAGTCCCGGGGAGGGAGCCTACACTGAAGCTTTCTTT. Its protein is CASSPGEGAYTEAFF.

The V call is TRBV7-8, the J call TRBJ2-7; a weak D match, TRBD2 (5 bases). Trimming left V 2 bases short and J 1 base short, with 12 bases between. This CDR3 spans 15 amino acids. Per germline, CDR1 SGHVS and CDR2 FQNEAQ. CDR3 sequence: CASSLMVRGSYEQYF. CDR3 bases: TGTGCCAGCAGCTTAATGGTACGAGGGTCCTACGAGCAGTACTTC.

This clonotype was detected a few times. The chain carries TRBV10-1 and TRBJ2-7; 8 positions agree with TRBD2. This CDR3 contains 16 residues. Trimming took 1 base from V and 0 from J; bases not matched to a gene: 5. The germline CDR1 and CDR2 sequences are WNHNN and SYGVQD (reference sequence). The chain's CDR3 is CASSEFTSGSSYEQYF. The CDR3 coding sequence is TGCGCCAGCAGTGAGTTTACCAGCGGGAGCTCCTACGAGCAGTACTTC.

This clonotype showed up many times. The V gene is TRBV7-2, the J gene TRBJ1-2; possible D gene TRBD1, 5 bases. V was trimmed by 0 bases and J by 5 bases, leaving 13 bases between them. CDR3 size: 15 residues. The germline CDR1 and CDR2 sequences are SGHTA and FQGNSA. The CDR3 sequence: CASSLAKFGGYGYTF. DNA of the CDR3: TGTGCCAGCAGCTTAGCGAAGTTCGGGGGTTATGGCTACACCTTC.

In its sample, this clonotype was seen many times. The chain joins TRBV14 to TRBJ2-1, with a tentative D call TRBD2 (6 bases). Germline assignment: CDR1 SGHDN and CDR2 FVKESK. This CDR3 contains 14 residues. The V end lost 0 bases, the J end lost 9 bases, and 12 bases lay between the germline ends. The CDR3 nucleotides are TGTGCCAGCAGCCAAGAGTGGAGGGGCGCTGAGCAGTTCTTC. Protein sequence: CASSQEWRGAEQFF.

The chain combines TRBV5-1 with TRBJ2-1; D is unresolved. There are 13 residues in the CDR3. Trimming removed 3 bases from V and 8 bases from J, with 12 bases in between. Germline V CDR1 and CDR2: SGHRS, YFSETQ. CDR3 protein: CASSSEYRDEQFF. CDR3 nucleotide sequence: TGCGCCAGCAGCTCCGAGTACCGGGATGAGCAGTTCTTC.